Shown below are 20 T cell receptor beta chains from a single sample sequenced in a study of blood T cell repertoires in COVID-19. Here immunoSEQ multiplex PCR was the method, and the copy in TCRdb shows in-frame clones only, minus some. The table has about 130,000 clones, around 87% seen once. Sequencing used peripheral blood. All receptors derive from a man aged 50-59 years with active COVID-19.

The rearrangement uses TRBV6-5 and TRBJ2-7, with TRBD2 as a possible D gene (5 bases). CDR1 is MNHEY and CDR2 is SVGAGI in the germline V gene. CDR3 length: 13 amino acids. V was shortened by 5 bases and J by 3 bases, with 11 bases between the two germline ends. For the CDR3, the DNA is TGTGCCAGCAGTCCCGCTGGGAGCTACGAGCAGTACTTC. Translating it yields CASSPAGSYEQYF.

This CDR3 is CASSLQSRTSGAETQYF. As DNA, the CDR3 is TGCGCCAGCAGCTTACAGTCTAGGACTAGCGGGGCAGAGACCCAGTACTTC. The V gene is TRBV5-1, the J gene TRBJ2-5, with TRBD2 matching over 12 bases. The CDR3 covers 17 residues. The V gene end was trimmed by 2 bases and the J gene end by 4 bases; junction bases not matched to a gene: 9. Germline lookup yields CDR1 SGHRS and CDR2 YFSETQ.

The chain uses TRBV15 and TRBJ2-7; 12 bases match TRBD2. The CDR3 loop spans 15 amino acids. J gave up 4 bases and V 4 bases, and 5 bases lay outside the gene matches. Germline lookup yields CDR1 LNHNV and CDR2 YYDKDF (reference sequence). DNA of the CDR3: TGTGCCACCAGCATGGCTAGCGGGGGGGGGTACGAGCAGTACTTC. Translation: CATSMASGGGYEQYF. The variable domain in full, completed from reference TRBV15 and TRBJ2-7, reads DAMVIQNPRYQVTQFGKPVTLSCSQTLNHNVMYWYQQKSSQAPKLLFHYYDKDFNNEADTPDNFQSRRPNTSFCFLDIRSPGLGDTAMYLCATSMASGGGYEQYFGPGTRLTVT.

This clone was seen a single time. V is TRBV5-1 and J is TRBJ2-1; 8 positions agree with TRBD2. Germline V gives CDR1 SGHRS, CDR2 YFSETQ. The CDR3 consists of 16 residues. V trimming: 0 bases; J trimming: 7 bases; junction bases outside the gene matches: 9. CDR3 coding DNA: TGCGCCAGCAGCTTGGACGCGGGGGGCCTTCTAAATGAGCAGTTCTTC. It is translated as CASSLDAGGLLNEQFF.

V usage is TRBV18 and J usage is TRBJ2-7, with TRBD1 matching over 7 bases. The CDR3 length is 15 residues. V was clipped by 1 base and J by 2 bases; unmatched bases: 5. Germline-derived CDR1 and CDR2 are KGHSH and LQKENI. The CDR3 reads CASSPQQGNPYEQYF. CDR3 nucleotides: TGTGCCAGCTCACCACAACAGGGGAACCCCTACGAGCAGTACTTC.

The chain uses TRBV7-6 and TRBJ2-1; 8 positions match TRBD2. In germline, CDR1 is SGHVS, CDR2 FNYEAQ. V lost 5 bases and J lost 4; bases outside the gene matches: 4. The CDR3 length is 14 residues. The CDR3 DNA follows: TGTGCCAGCAGCCGGGGGGGGCCTTACAATGAGCAGTTCTTC. Amino acid sequence: CASSRGGPYNEQFF.

CDR3 amino acids: CASSLIRRANYTF. In nucleotides, the CDR3 is TGTGCCAGCAGTTTGATCCGCAGGGCCAACTACACCTTC. The chain couples TRBV12-3 or TRBV12-4 to TRBJ1-2; perhaps TRBD1 as D (5 bases). The CDR3 loop spans 13 amino acids. Trimming removed 3 bases at V and 10 bases at J, with 15 bases between.

V usage is TRBV5-1 and J usage is TRBJ1-1; 11 nucleotides match TRBD1. The CDR3 length is 16 residues. Trimming at V came to 4 bases and at J to 0 bases, leaving 5 bases not matched to a gene. The germline V gene encodes CDR1 SGHRS and CDR2 YFSETQ. The CDR3 here is CASSIGTGGLNTEAFF. CDR3 sequence (DNA): TGCGCCAGCAGCATAGGGACAGGGGGATTGAACACTGAAGCTTTCTTT.

The chain uses TRBV27 and TRBJ2-1; unclear D gene. CDR1 and CDR2 (germline): MNHEY, SMNVEV (reference sequence). Trimming cost V 6 bases and J 4 bases, with 10 bases left between them. The CDR3 sequence is 13 residues long. CDR3 nucleotides: TGTGCCAGCAGATTAGTTCCTTACAATGAGCAGTTCTTC. It translates to CASRLVPYNEQFF.

The chain recombines TRBV28 with TRBJ1-2; D unresolved. V was cut by 1 base and J by 4 bases, with 13 bases left in between. Germline V CDR1 and CDR2: MDHEN, SYDVKM. This CDR3 has 15 amino acids. For the CDR3, the DNA is TGTGCCAGCAGTTTATTACCCGCGGGCAGCTATGGCTACACCTTC. This codes for CASSLLPAGSYGYTF.

This sequence joins TRBV6-5 and TRBJ1-6; 8 bases align to TRBD1. Trimming cost V 7 bases and J 10 bases; bases outside gene matches: 12. There are 15 residues in the CDR3. Germline V lookup: CDR1 MNHEY, CDR2 SVGAGI. The CDR3 region is CASIFGTGIRSPLHF. DNA for the CDR3: TGTGCCAGCATTTTTGGGACAGGTATACGATCACCCCTCCACTTT.

The chain carries TRBV30 and TRBJ1-4; maybe TRBD1 (6 bases). Germline V gene data show CDR1 as GTSNPN and CDR2 as SVGIG (reference sequence). The CDR3 contains 13 residues. Trimming shortened V by 2 bases and J by 4 bases, and 8 bases separated the two germline ends. CDR3 residues: CAWSLGHNEKLFF. CDR3 sequence (DNA): TGTGCCTGGAGTCTGGGACATAATGAAAAACTGTTTTTT.

In its sample, this clone was seen once. V and J are TRBV18 and TRBJ2-7, with 7 bases matching TRBD2. CDR1 is KGHSH and CDR2 is LQKENI in the germline V gene. This CDR3 is 14 amino acids long. J lost 2 bases, V lost 4 bases, and 5 bases had no gene match. The CDR3 protein is CASSLRLAPYEQYF. CDR3 bases: TGTGCCAGCTCACTACGACTAGCACCCTACGAGCAGTACTTC.

Only a few counts were recorded for this clone. The J gene is TRBJ2-7, the V gene TRBV5-6; possible D gene TRBD1, 5 bases. Between the trimmed V and J ends, which lost 4 bases and 5 bases, there was a span of 10 bases. This CDR3 contains 12 residues. CDR1 SGHDT and CDR2 YYEEEE come from the germline V gene. The CDR3 reads CASSIGHDEQYF. CDR3 coding DNA: TGTGCCAGCAGCATCGGACACGACGAGCAGTACTTC. The variable domain in full, with the rest retrieved from reference TRBV5-6 and TRBJ2-7, is DAGVTQSPTHLIKTRGQQVTLRCSPKSGHDTVSWYQQALGQGPQFIFQYYEEEERQRGNFPDRFSGHQFPNYSSELNVNALLLGDSALYLCASSIGHDEQYFGPGTRLTVT.

A single count supports this clone. This sequence joins TRBV7-2 and TRBJ1-5; D may be TRBD1 (5 bases). The CDR3 totals 14 residues. The V gene's germline CDR1 is SGHTA and CDR2 FQGNSA. Deletions cut 1 base from V and 4 bases from J, with 8 bases between. The CDR3 region is CASSLGRGNQPQHF. The CDR3 region has the DNA TGTGCCAGCAGCTTAGGGCGGGGGAATCAGCCCCAGCATTTT.

The V and J genes are TRBV2 and TRBJ2-3; 7 bases fit TRBD2. The CDR3 is 15 residues long. CDR1 and CDR2 from the germline V gene are SNHLY and FYNNEI. Trimming removed 6 bases from V and 0 bases from J; junction bases left unmatched: 6. Here the CDR3 DNA reads TGTGCCAGCAGCGGACTAGTTACTAGCACAGATACGCAGTATTTT. Its translation is CASSGLVTSTDTQYF.

The rearrangement links TRBV7-9 to TRBJ1-2; 8 nucleotides align to TRBD1. This CDR3 has 15 residues. Germline V lookup: CDR1 SEHNR, CDR2 FQNEAQ (reference sequence). After removal of 4 bases from V and 4 bases from J, the junction contained 8 bases not matched to a gene. The CDR3, as DNA: TGTGCCAGCAGCTCCAAAATACAGGGGGGCTATGGCTACACCTTC. Its protein is CASSSKIQGGYGYTF.

V and J are TRBV19 and TRBJ2-2; D may be TRBD2 (6 bases). The germline V gene has CDR1 LNHDA and CDR2 SQIVND (reference sequence). The CDR3 is 16 residues long. Trimming shortened V by 6 bases and J by 5 bases, and 19 bases separated the two germline ends. The CDR3: CASSPTWGVGTGELFF. The CDR3 DNA reads as TGTGCCAGTAGCCCGACGTGGGGGGTAGGAACCGGGGAGCTGTTTTTT.

The CDR3, as DNA: TGCGCCAGCAGCCCGGGACAAGTAAACACCGGGGAGCTGTTTTTT. It yields the protein CASSPGQVNTGELFF. This sequence joins TRBV5-1 and TRBJ2-2; the D gene is possibly TRBD1 (6 bases). Germline V lookup: CDR1 SGHRS, CDR2 YFSETQ. This CDR3 is 15 amino acids long. V was cut by 4 bases and J by 2 bases, with 12 bases left in between.

The chain is built from TRBV10-3 and TRBJ1-2, with 7 nucleotides matching TRBD1. From germline, CDR1 is ENHRY and CDR2 SYGVKD. This CDR3 is built from 17 residues. V lost 0 bases, J lost 8 bases, and 15 bases stayed unmatched. The CDR3 protein is CAISESVFTNRGRGYTF. The CDR3 region has the DNA TGTGCCATCAGTGAGTCGGTCTTCACGAACAGGGGTAGAGGCTACACCTTC.